In this sample, the clone carrying this T cell receptor (beta chain) turned up a few times. As the template, RNA transcripts were used to amplify TCR beta CDR3 regions. HTBI primers primed a first-round RT-PCR, and a second-round multiplex PCR followed. One entry per CDR3 protein results from TCRdb running MiXCR on the multiplex PCR reads. The repertoire has 450,000 to 600,000 distinct CDR3 sequences, just under 40% of them found once; the top ten carry roughly 4.5%. The record originates from a study of Graves' ophthalmopathy and Graves' hyperthyroidism. The CDR3 has 18 amino acids. The ends lost 8 bases at V and 5 bases at J; junction bases unmatched: 14. The germline V gene encodes CDR1 MNHEY and CDR2 SVGAGI. Physicians reached a diagnosis by relying on clinical symptoms, serum thyroxine, TRAb, thyroid ultrasound and orbital computed tomography.

The receptor's source is an adult man with Graves' hyperthyroidism. This rearrangement joins TRBV6-5 to TRBJ1-6; 11 bases are shared with TRBD1. The sequencing sample was made of peripheral blood or thyroid tissue (not recorded which). In DNA form, the CDR3 reads TGTGCCAGCGGGATCCGGGCTCCGGGACAGGGGGATAATTCACCCCTCCACTTT. This gives the protein CASGIRAPGQGDNSPLHF.